A selection of T cell receptor beta chains follows, all from one sample in a study of T cells after yellow fever vaccination. Each CDR3 protein gets one entry after TCRdb re-called the 5' RACE reads with MiXCR. The sample carries more than 450,000 distinct CDR3 sequences, just over 20% recorded once. Sample: PBMCs, taken more than 20 days after the first yellow fever vaccination. These receptors came from a man aged 18 to 35 who received the YFV17D yellow fever vaccine. The CDR3 runs from the conserved cysteine through the conserved F or W. The D gene is left open where the match is weak. Some rows have no size entry. The others give once, few or many, or a class for an expanded clone.

V gene: TRBV6-2/TRBV6-3; clone size: NA; J gene: TRBJ1-6; D gene: NA; CDR3 DNA: TGTGCCAGCGGCAGAGAGTCACCCCTCCACTTT; CDR3 protein: CASGRESPLHF
V gene: TRBV7-2; clone size: NA; J gene: TRBJ2-7; D gene: NA; CDR3 DNA: TGTGCCAGCGCCACCCCGGGACACACCTACGAGCAGTACTTC; CDR3 protein: CASATPGHTYEQYF
V gene: TRBV20-1; clone size: NA; J gene: TRBJ1-1; D gene: NA; CDR3 DNA: TGCAGTGCTAAAGCAGGTGGAGACACTGAAGCTTTCTTT; CDR3 protein: CSAKAGGDTEAFF
V gene: TRBV21-1; clone size: few; J gene: TRBJ2-1; D gene: NA; CDR3 DNA: TGTGCCAGCAGCAATCGACGGGACAGGGACAATGAGCAGTTCTTC; CDR3 protein: CASSNRRDRDNEQFF
V gene: TRBV20-1; clone size: NA; J gene: TRBJ1-1; D gene: NA; CDR3 DNA: TGCAGTGCTAGTTCCCAAAAAGCTTTCTTT; CDR3 protein: CSASSQKAFF
V gene: TRBV27; clone size: few; J gene: TRBJ1-4; D gene: NA; CDR3 DNA: TGTGCCAGCAGTCTTACATTTGCAACTAATGAAAAACTGTTTTTT; CDR3 protein: CASSLTFATNEKLFF
V gene: TRBV7-9; clone size: NA; J gene: TRBJ2-2; D gene: NA; CDR3 DNA: TGTGCCAGCAGTCTCCCCCCGCAAGGGAACACCGGGGAGCTGTTTTTT; CDR3 protein: CASSLPPQGNTGELFF
V gene: TRBV25-1; clone size: NA; J gene: TRBJ1-4; D gene: NA; CDR3 DNA: TGTGCCAGCAGTGAACCTAATAATGAAAAACTGTTTTTT; CDR3 protein: CASSEPNNEKLFF
V gene: TRBV4-1; clone size: NA; J gene: TRBJ2-1; D gene: NA; CDR3 DNA: TGCGCCAGCAGCCAAGATAGAGAGACAGGCGCAGGGATTGAGCAGTTCTTC; CDR3 protein: CASSQDRETGAGIEQFF
V gene: TRBV2; clone size: NA; J gene: TRBJ2-2; D gene: NA; CDR3 DNA: TGTGCCAGCAGAGCTCATCCAACCGGGGAGCTGTTTTTT; CDR3 protein: CASRAHPTGELFF
V gene: TRBV6-5; clone size: NA; J gene: TRBJ2-1; D gene: NA; CDR3 DNA: TGTGCCAGCAGTTCTCCAGTCTCCTACAATGAGCAGTTCTTC; CDR3 protein: CASSSPVSYNEQFF
V gene: TRBV9; clone size: few; J gene: TRBJ2-5; D gene: TRBD2; CDR3 DNA: TGTGCCAGCAGCTTAGGACTAGCGGGGGGGCTACAAGAGACCCAGTACTTC; CDR3 protein: CASSLGLAGGLQETQYF
V gene: TRBV19; clone size: NA; J gene: TRBJ2-3; D gene: NA; CDR3 DNA: TGTGCCAGTAGAAATCGGGCCATCTATGAAGATACGCAGTATTTT; CDR3 protein: CASRNRAIYEDTQYF
V gene: TRBV24-1; clone size: few; J gene: TRBJ1-5; D gene: TRBD1; CDR3 DNA: TGTGCCACCGGAGCCGCAGGGGGCCTTCAGCCCCAGCATTTT; CDR3 protein: CATGAAGGLQPQHF
V gene: TRBV6-5; clone size: NA; J gene: TRBJ2-3; D gene: NA; CDR3 DNA: TGTGCCAGCAGTTACGAGGCTGGCAACACAGATACGCAGTATTTT; CDR3 protein: CASSYEAGNTDTQYF
V gene: TRBV7-9; clone size: few; J gene: TRBJ2-3; D gene: TRBD2; CDR3 DNA: TGTGCCAGCAAGCAAGCGGGGGGGCCAGATACGCAGTATTTT; CDR3 protein: CASKQAGGPDTQYF
V gene: TRBV19; clone size: few; J gene: TRBJ2-2; D gene: NA; CDR3 DNA: TGTGCCAGTAGTGGTAGTGGAGGCGGGGAGCTGTTTTTT; CDR3 protein: CASSGSGGGELFF
V gene: TRBV7-2; clone size: NA; J gene: TRBJ2-1; D gene: TRBD1; CDR3 DNA: TGTGCCAGCAGCTCCCACTGGACAGGGGATGAGCAGTTCTTC; CDR3 protein: CASSSHWTGDEQFF
V gene: TRBV5-6; clone size: many; J gene: TRBJ2-5; D gene: TRBD1; CDR3 DNA: TGTGCCAGCAGCTTCAACAGGGGAGAGACCCAGTACTTC; CDR3 protein: CASSFNRGETQYF
V gene: TRBV3-1; clone size: few; J gene: TRBJ1-6; D gene: NA; CDR3 DNA: TGTGCCAGCAGCCAAGTCGCCACTAATTCACCCCTCCACTTT; CDR3 protein: CASSQVATNSPLHF
V gene: TRBV4-3; clone size: NA; J gene: TRBJ2-1; D gene: NA; CDR3 DNA: TGCGCCAGCAGCCAAGATTTTGGGTACTGGCGGGGCGATGAGCAGTTCTTC; CDR3 protein: CASSQDFGYWRGDEQFF
V gene: TRBV2; clone size: few; J gene: TRBJ2-5; D gene: TRBD2; CDR3 DNA: TGTGCCAGCAGTGAATACGGGGGGTACCAAGAGACCCAGTACTTC; CDR3 protein: CASSEYGGYQETQYF
V gene: TRBV5-1; clone size: NA; J gene: TRBJ2-5; D gene: TRBD2; CDR3 DNA: TGCGCCAGCAGCTCCGGGACTAGCGGGGGCGAAGAGACCCAGTACTTC; CDR3 protein: CASSSGTSGGEETQYF
V gene: TRBV7-2; clone size: NA; J gene: TRBJ1-1; D gene: NA; CDR3 DNA: TGTGCCAGCAGCTTTCCCAGTCTAAACACTGAAGCTTTCTTT; CDR3 protein: CASSFPSLNTEAFF
V gene: TRBV7-2; clone size: few; J gene: TRBJ2-2; D gene: NA; CDR3 DNA: TGTGCCAGCAGCTTAGGGACTCCTCTCTGGGGCGGGGAGCTGTTTTTT; CDR3 protein: CASSLGTPLWGGELFF
V gene: TRBV20-1; clone size: few; J gene: TRBJ2-7; D gene: NA; CDR3 DNA: TGCAGTGCCCAGAAGGGGACGGACCACTACGAGCAGTACTTC; CDR3 protein: CSAQKGTDHYEQYF
V gene: TRBV7-2; clone size: NA; J gene: TRBJ2-4; D gene: NA; CDR3 DNA: TGTGCCAGCAGCAAAGGACTGGGGGGTAGTTACTTC; CDR3 protein: CASSKGLGGSYF
V gene: TRBV5-4; clone size: few; J gene: TRBJ2-1; D gene: NA; CDR3 DNA: TGTGCCAGCAGCTTTGATACGGGGGCGTACAATGAGCAGTTCTTC; CDR3 protein: CASSFDTGAYNEQFF
V gene: TRBV5-1; clone size: NA; J gene: TRBJ1-5; D gene: TRBD1; CDR3 DNA: TGCGCCAGCAGCGCAACAGGGGGTAGGCAGCCCCAGCATTTT; CDR3 protein: CASSATGGRQPQHF
V gene: TRBV12-3/TRBV12-4; clone size: NA; J gene: TRBJ2-3; D gene: TRBD2; CDR3 DNA: TGTGCCAGCGGACGGGGGGCAGATACGCAGTATTTT; CDR3 protein: CASGRGADTQYF